This TCR beta chain stems from a study of beta chain features in type 1 diabetes (dated by TCRdb to 2016 to 2019). Study-wide context: Mean age, gender distribution, total cell number and subset yield did not differ between patients and healthy donors. Naive and central memory subsets were obtained from all 30 or so donors, but regulatory and stem cell-like memory subsets were isolated from only 8 patients and roughly eight healthy donors. A total of under 120,000,000 sorted cells were examined across all samples, and RNA yield correlated strongly with the number of cells per subset. The study compared TCRB repertoires of sorted circulating CD4+ T cell subsets between recently diagnosed type 1 diabetes patients and matched healthy donors.

The entire amount of isolated RNA was reverse transcribed using the High Capacity cDNA Reverse Transcription Kit, so the sequenced TCRB transcripts were expressed ones. Naive, central memory and regulatory T cell samples underwent deep immunoSEQ sequencing, averaging approximately 3.3 million total reads per sample. After sorted cells were lysed in RLT buffer, RNA was extracted with DNase-treated RNeasy Micro or Mini kits, with the choice depending on cell number. Each cell subset was processed separately to prevent cross-contamination, with patient and healthy donor samples processed together. Using the immunoSEQ multiplex PCR, TCRB sequences were amplified from cDNA into 87-bp fragments spanning the CDR3 region. The amplicons were sequenced using the Illumina HiSeq platform. In the paper's pipeline: Synthetic template baselines were used to correct PCR bias computationally, reads within Hamming distance 2 were collapsed together, and singletons that could not be merged were discarded. Reads were aligned to IMGT to assign V, D and J genes, CDR3 length, and insertions or deletions at six rearrangement sites. Clonotype counts were normalized to sorted cell number within each subset before computing true diversity and Gini coefficients with the tcR R package. The overlap coefficient, calculated on TCRB nucleotide sequences, was used to measure repertoire sharing. Out-of-frame TCRB sequences from naive cells were analyzed as a proxy for the pre-selection repertoire. TCRdb re-hosts the immuneACCESS table, in-frame sequences only. Its copies lack some clones; in the studies checked, an unresolved V gene accounts for under half of them, and the cause for the rest is not known. The DNA was the basis for D and trimming; V, J and clone size are from that table. Recorded for this sample are 900,000 or so clones; about 17% of them occurred a single time. 0.02% to 0.025% of the sample is in the top ten clones.

Details on this clone: Its antigen is still unknown. No per-base quality is available; no much larger clone lies one base away. The same CDR3 arises from other DNA sequences in this sample as well.

The investigation overall reported the following: PCR might favor shorter templates, but patient and control samples were amplified and corrected together, so any skew would affect both groups equally. Only small numbers of individuals were included in the HLA sub-analyses, which left unresolved whether HLA type had any influence on TCRB rearrangement. Because cDNA rather than genomic DNA was sequenced, highly expressing activated cells could have been over-represented, although no difference in activation and CD3 levels was found between groups. In all four CD4+ subsets, TCRB CDR3 length was moderately but significantly shorter in type 1 diabetes patients. At VDJ recombination sites, type 1 diabetes patients had fewer insertions and more deleted nucleotides, which implies abnormalities in thymic rearrangement. Naive, central memory and regulatory TCRB repertoires appeared more similar among patients than among healthy donors.

The germline V gene gives CDR1 as SGHRS and CDR2 as YFSETQ. V is pared back by 2 bases and J by 1 base, with 10 bases lying between the germline termini. The CDR3 spans 15 residues, from the cysteine through the phenylalanine. Of the read, only the CDR3 DNA is kept; its 45 bases are in frame from base 1. From each donor, a single peripheral blood sample of about 100 mL on average was drawn into heparinised tubes. Naive, central memory, regulatory and stem cell-like memory CD4+ T cells were sorted on a BD FACSAria II using a panel including CD45RO, CCR7, CD25, CD127, CD95 and CD27. Every sorted population had a purity above 95%. PBMCs were separated immediately by Lymphoprep density gradient centrifugation and were stained directly, without being cultured. So that batch effects would be minimized, each experiment stained and sorted samples in pairs, pairing one healthy donor with one patient.

The specimen sequenced was naive CD4+ T cells from blood. The cell subset or site label on this specimen signifies: true naive CD4+ T cells. The origin of this receptor is a woman between 18 and 29 years old in good health. Recombination linked TRBV5-1 to TRBJ2-1; the D gene cannot be resolved reliably. The CDR3 is CASSLDLGSYNEQFF. The DNA reads as follows: TGCGCCAGCAGCTTAGATCTCGGGTCCTACAATGAGCAGTTCTTC.